This T cell receptor (beta chain) stems from a study of beta chain features in type 1 diabetes. Study-level background: What patients shared with healthy donors was a similar profile of age, gender and cell yields. Overall study findings and caveats: VDJ junctions sequenced from type 1 diabetes patients showed fewer insertions and more deletions. A moderate, significant TCRB CDR3 shortening appeared in type 1 diabetes across four CD4+ subsets.

The CDR3 is 13 amino acids. Trimming left V 2 bases short and J 2 bases short, with 8 bases between. From germline, CDR1 is SGHRS and CDR2 YFSETQ. Each of the CD4+ naive, central memory, regulatory and stem cell-like memory populations was sorted via CD45RO/CCR7/CD25/CD127/CD95/CD27. This clone was observed a few times. The antigen remains unidentified. Every isolated RNA sample was fully reverse transcribed, so sequencing captured expressed TCRB transcripts. About 3.6 million reads was the average for naive, central memory and regulatory T cell samples. The protocol was immunoSEQ multiplex PCR, while the TCRdb copy is restricted to in-frame clones and leaves out a portion. The data contain 550,000 to 850,000 clones, roughly 13% of them singletons.

This receptor was obtained from a man aged 18 to 35 with type 1 diabetes. The specimen was naive CD4+ T cells from blood. The V call is TRBV5-1, the J call TRBJ2-7, with D unresolved. The CDR3 sequence: CASSLIDPYEQYF. CDR3 DNA: TGCGCCAGCAGCTTAATAGACCCCTACGAGCAGTACTTC.